This T cell receptor beta chain emerged from a study of PD-1 blockade in classical Hodgkin lymphoma. Here immunoSEQ multiplex PCR was the method, and the copy in TCRdb shows in-frame clones only, minus some. Here the sample spans fewer than 15,000 clones, about 80% being singletons. Time point: cycle 4 day 1 (C4D1), after around six weeks of nivolumab. Each patient experienced a relapse that followed autologous stem cell transplantation, and brentuximab vedotin exposure varied. Magnetic negative selection was used to purify CD4+ T cells from PBMCs that had been thawed. The germline V and J ends were trimmed by 4 bases and 4 bases, with 14 bases remaining between them. This CDR3 has 14 residues. Germline CDR1 reads SQVTM; CDR2 reads ANQGSEA.

This sequence originates from a human donor with classical Hodgkin lymphoma. The sample here was CD4+ T cells from blood, taken before the fourth cycle of nivolumab. The chain combines TRBV29-1 with TRBJ2-1; D unclear. CDR3 protein: CSVALLDPYNEQFF. The CDR3 nucleotides are TGCAGCGTTGCCTTACTGGACCCATACAATGAGCAGTTCTTC.